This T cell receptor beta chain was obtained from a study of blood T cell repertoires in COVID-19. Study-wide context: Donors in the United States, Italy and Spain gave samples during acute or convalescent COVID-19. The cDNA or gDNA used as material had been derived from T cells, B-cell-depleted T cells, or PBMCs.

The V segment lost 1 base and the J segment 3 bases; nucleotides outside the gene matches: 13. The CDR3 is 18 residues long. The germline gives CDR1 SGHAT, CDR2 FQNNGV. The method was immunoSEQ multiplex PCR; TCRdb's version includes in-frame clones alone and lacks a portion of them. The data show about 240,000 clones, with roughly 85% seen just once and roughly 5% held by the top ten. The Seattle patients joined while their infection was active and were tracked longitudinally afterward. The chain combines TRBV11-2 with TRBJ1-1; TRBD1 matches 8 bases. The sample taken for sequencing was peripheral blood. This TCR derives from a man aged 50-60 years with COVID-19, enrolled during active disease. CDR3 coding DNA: TGTGCCAGCAGCTTAGTCAGTCTCAGGGGGCGAGCACACACTGAAGCTTTCTTT. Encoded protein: CASSLVSLRGRAHTEAFF.